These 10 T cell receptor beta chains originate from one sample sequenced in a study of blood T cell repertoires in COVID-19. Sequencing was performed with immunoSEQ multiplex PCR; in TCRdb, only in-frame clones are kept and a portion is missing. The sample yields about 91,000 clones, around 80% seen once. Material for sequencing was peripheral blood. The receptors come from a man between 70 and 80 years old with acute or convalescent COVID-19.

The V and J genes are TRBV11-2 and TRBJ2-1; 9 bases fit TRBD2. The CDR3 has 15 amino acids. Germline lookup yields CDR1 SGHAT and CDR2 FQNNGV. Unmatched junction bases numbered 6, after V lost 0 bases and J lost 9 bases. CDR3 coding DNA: TGTGCCAGCAGCTTAGAACCTAGCGGGACCGGTGAGCAGTTCTTC. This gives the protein CASSLEPSGTGEQFF.

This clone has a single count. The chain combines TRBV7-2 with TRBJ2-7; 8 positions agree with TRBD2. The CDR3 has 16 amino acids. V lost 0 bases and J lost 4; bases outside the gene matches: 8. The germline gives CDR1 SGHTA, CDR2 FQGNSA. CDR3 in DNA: TGTGCCAGCAGCTTAGCGACGAGCGGGAGACGATACGAGCAGTACTTC. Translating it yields CASSLATSGRRYEQYF.

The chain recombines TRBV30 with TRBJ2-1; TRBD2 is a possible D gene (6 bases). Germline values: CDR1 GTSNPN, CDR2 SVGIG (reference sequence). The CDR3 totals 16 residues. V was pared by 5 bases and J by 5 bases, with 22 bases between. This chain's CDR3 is CAWYMLGGSTDNEQFF. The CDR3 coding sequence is TGTGCCTGGTATATGCTTGGGGGGAGCACCGACAATGAGCAGTTCTTC.

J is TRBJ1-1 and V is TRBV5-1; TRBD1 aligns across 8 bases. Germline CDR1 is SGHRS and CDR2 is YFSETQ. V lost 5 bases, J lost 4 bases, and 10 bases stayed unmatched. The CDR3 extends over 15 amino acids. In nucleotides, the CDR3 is TGCGCCAGCAGAGATGACAGGGGAGTCGGCACTGAAGCTTTCTTT. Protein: CASRDDRGVGTEAFF.

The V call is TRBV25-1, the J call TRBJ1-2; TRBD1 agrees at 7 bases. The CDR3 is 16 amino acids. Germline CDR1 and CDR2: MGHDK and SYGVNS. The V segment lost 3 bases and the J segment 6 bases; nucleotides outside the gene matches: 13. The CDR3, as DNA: TGTGCCAGCAGTGACGAGATTTCTTGGACAGGCGATGGCTACACCTTC. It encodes CASSDEISWTGDGYTF.

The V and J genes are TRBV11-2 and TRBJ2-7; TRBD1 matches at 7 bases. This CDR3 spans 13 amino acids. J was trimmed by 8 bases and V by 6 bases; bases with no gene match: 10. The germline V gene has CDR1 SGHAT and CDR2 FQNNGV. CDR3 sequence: CASSPDRHSKQYF. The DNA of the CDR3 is TGTGCCAGCAGTCCGGACAGGCACTCGAAGCAGTACTTC.

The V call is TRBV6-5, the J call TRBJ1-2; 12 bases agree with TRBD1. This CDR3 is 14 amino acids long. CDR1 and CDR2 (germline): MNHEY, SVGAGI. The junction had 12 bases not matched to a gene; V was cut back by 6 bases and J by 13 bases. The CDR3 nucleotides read TGTGCCAGCAGGACGCTGGGACAGGGGGCTCTCTTCACCTTC. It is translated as CASRTLGQGALFTF.

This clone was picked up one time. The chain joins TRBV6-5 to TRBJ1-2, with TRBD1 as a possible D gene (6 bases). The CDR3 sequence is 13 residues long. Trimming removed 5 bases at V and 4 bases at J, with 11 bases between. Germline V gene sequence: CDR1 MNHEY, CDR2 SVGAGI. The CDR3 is CASSPRDTYGYTF. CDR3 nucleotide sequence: TGTGCCAGCAGTCCCCGGGACACCTATGGCTACACCTTC.

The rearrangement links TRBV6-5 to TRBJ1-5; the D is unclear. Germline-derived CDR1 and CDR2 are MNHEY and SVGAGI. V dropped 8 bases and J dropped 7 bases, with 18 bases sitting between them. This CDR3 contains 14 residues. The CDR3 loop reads CASRREPGWQPQHF. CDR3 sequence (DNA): TGTGCCAGCCGTCGGGAGCCAGGCTGGCAGCCCCAGCATTTT.

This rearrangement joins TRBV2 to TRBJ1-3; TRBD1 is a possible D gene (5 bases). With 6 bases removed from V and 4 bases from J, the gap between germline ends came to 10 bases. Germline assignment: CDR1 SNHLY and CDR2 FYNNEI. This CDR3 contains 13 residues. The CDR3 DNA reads TGTGCCAGCAGGGAGACAGAAGGAAACACCATATATTTT. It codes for CASRETEGNTIYF. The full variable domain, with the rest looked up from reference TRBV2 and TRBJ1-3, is EPEVTQTPSHQVTQMGQEVILRCVPISNHLYFYWYRQILGQKVEFLVSFYNNEISEKSEIFDDQFSVERPDGSNFTLKIRSTKLEDSAMYFCASRETEGNTIYFGEGSWLTVV.